These 17 T cell receptor beta chains were all obtained from the same sample, sequenced in a study of T cell clonality in common variable immunodeficiency. The method was immunoSEQ multiplex PCR; TCRdb's version includes in-frame clones alone and lacks a portion of them. There are 30,000 to 40,000 clones in the sample, none observed a single time. The material sequenced was peripheral blood mononuclear cells. Receptors were obtained from a person aged 18 to 70 in good health.

This clone was recorded at least ten times. The read terminates 3 residues ahead of where the CDR3 ends, so the germline J gene completes it. V is TRBV7-6 and J is TRBJ2-2; 7 bases are a match to TRBD1. Trimming removed 5 bases from V and 4 bases from J; junction bases left unmatched: 10. Germline CDR1 is SGHVS and CDR2 is FNYEAQ. This CDR3 comprises 16 residues. CDR3 sequence reads: CASSPSSTGATGELFF. The part of the CDR3 DNA that was read is TGTGCCAGCAGCCCCTCGTCAACAGGGGCCACCGGGGAG.

The table lists this clone with many counts. The CDR3 extends 3 residues past the end of the read, so its final part is completed from the germline J gene. The V and J genes are TRBV14 and TRBJ2-2; possible D gene TRBD1, 6 bases. The CDR3 runs to 16 residues. The V and J ends lost 4 bases and 5 bases respectively, with 17 bases between them. Germline V gives CDR1 SGHDN, CDR2 FVKESK. CDR3 DNA, as far as it was read: TGTGCCAGCAGCCGCACCCGGGACACTTTAACCGGGGAG. It encodes CASSRTRDTLTGE. The complete CDR3 protein is CASSRTRDTLTGELFF.

This clone was observed at least ten times. The missing CDR3 end, 3 residues past where the read stops, is filled in from the germline J gene. The chain couples TRBV4-2 to TRBJ2-1; possibly TRBD1 for D (6 bases). This CDR3 contains 14 residues. V was shortened by 1 base and J by 3 bases, with 7 bases between the two germline ends. Germline V gives CDR1 LGHNA, CDR2 YNFKEQ. The CDR3 loop reads CASSQGQDYNEQFF. Partial CDR3 DNA: TGTGCCAGCAGCCAAGGACAGGACTACAATGAG.

This clone was recorded at least ten times. The read terminates 3 residues ahead of where the CDR3 ends, so the germline J gene completes it. V is TRBV18 and J is TRBJ2-2, with a weak D call TRBD1 (5 bases). CDR1 is KGHSH, CDR2 LQKENI, per germline. V was cut by 2 bases and J by 1 base, with 11 bases left in between. This CDR3 spans 16 amino acids. The sequenced CDR3 bases are TGTGCCAGCTCACCAAGTGCAGGGATGAACACCGGGGAG. As protein: CASSPSAGMNTGE. The entire CDR3 is CASSPSAGMNTGELFF.

This clone was observed at least ten times. This CDR3 reads CASSQISGIGTGELFF. CDR3 bases read: TGTGCCAGCAGCCAAATTTCAGGGATTGGCACCGGGGAG. This rearrangement joins TRBV3-1 (or the pseudogene TRBV3-2) to TRBJ2-2; D is perhaps TRBD1 (5 bases). The read stops 3 residues short of the end of the CDR3; the missing end is completed from the germline J gene. This CDR3 is 16 amino acids long. Germline V gene data show CDR1 as LGHDT and CDR2 as YNNKEL (reference sequence). Between the trimmed V and J ends, which lost 2 bases and 4 bases, there was a span of 14 bases.

This clone was counted ten times or more. Coverage ceases 3 residues before the CDR3 finishes, and the germline J gene fills in the end. V is TRBV20-1 and J is TRBJ1-2, with 11 positions matching TRBD1. CDR1 DFQATT and CDR2 SNEGSKA come from the germline V gene (reference sequence). The CDR3 is 15 amino acids. V gave up 6 bases and J gave up 6 bases; unmatched junction bases: 12. CDR3 bases read: TGCAGTGCAACTCGGACAGGGGGCTGGGGGAATGGC. It yields the protein CSATRTGGWGNG. The whole CDR3 protein reads CSATRTGGWGNGYTF.

A note on this clone: At one end the junction does not follow the germline gene, possibly because of a read error. The read terminates 3 residues before the CDR3 end, so the remaining end is supplied by the germline J gene. This chain connects TRBV5-1 to TRBJ1-6; the D is unclear. The CDR3 loop spans 13 amino acids. Looked up from germline, CDR1 is SGHRS and CDR2 is YFSETQ. CDR3 DNA, as far as it was read: TGCGCCAGCAGCTCCTCCTCTAATTCACCC. Encoded protein: CASSSSSNSP. The whole CDR3 sequence reads CASSSSSNSPLHF.

This clone was found many times. Sequencing ends 3 residues short of the CDR3 end; the germline J gene provides the rest. The chain employs TRBV7-9 and TRBJ2-3; TRBD1 is a possible D gene (6 bases). V lost 5 bases, J lost 2 bases, and 11 bases lay in between. Germline loops: CDR1 SEHNR, CDR2 FQNEAQ (reference sequence). The CDR3 runs 14 residues. CDR3 residues: CASSIGQYTDTQYF. The DNA read from the CDR3 is TGTGCCAGCAGCATTGGACAGTACACAGATACG.

This clone has ten or more counts. With the read ending 3 residues before the CDR3 end, the germline J gene is used to fill in that end. This chain uses TRBV6-1 with TRBJ1-2; a possible D gene is TRBD1 (5 bases). CDR1 and CDR2 (germline): MNHNS, SASEGT. The CDR3 consists of 15 residues. V lost 2 bases, J lost 6 bases, and 16 bases lay in between. The CDR3 loop reads CASSESGGWVDGYTF. The covered CDR3 bases are TGTGCCAGCAGTGAATCGGGGGGATGGGTGGATGGC.

In this sample, this clone turned up many times. The sequenced fragment ends 3 residues before the CDR3 boundary, so the rest is inferred from the germline J gene. This sequence joins TRBV29-1 and TRBJ2-1; 9 bases are a match to TRBD2. Trimming at V came to 7 bases and at J to 5 bases, leaving 9 bases not matched to a gene. The CDR3 has 14 amino acids. Germline V CDR1 and CDR2: SQVTM, ANQGSEA. CDR3 amino acids: CSAGTSHGHNEQFF. CDR3 DNA (partial): TGCAGCGCCGGGACTAGCCACGGTCACAATGAG.

This clone has just a few counts. From the germline J gene comes the end of the CDR3, since the read stops 3 residues before it. The rearrangement joins TRBV7-8 to TRBJ2-7; possibly TRBD1 for D (5 bases). The CDR3 extends over 15 amino acids. V lost 2 bases, J lost 4 bases, and 15 bases lay in between. Germline loops: CDR1 SGHVS, CDR2 FQNEAQ. The sequenced CDR3 bases are TGTGCCAGCAGCTTATTTTGGCAGGGTGCTTACGAG. Translating it yields CASSLFWQGAYE. The whole CDR3 sequence reads CASSLFWQGAYEQYF.

This clone was counted ten times or more. The CDR3 end is not reached by the read, which stops 3 residues before it; the germline J gene fills it in. V is TRBV6-2 or TRBV6-3 and J is TRBJ2-2, with a possible D match to TRBD1 (5 bases). The germline gives CDR1 MNHEY, CDR2 SVGEGT. V was cut by 10 bases and J by 4 bases, with 22 bases left in between. The CDR3 contains 16 residues. The CDR3 protein is CATRLGHVRATGELFF. Incomplete CDR3 DNA: TGTGCCACCCGACTCGGACACGTCAGGGCCACCGGGGAG.

This clone was seen many times. CDR3: CSARTGASSYNEQFF. The sequenced part of the CDR3 DNA is TGCAGTGCTAGGACAGGTGCCTCTTCCTACAATGAG. The V and J genes are TRBV20-1 and TRBJ2-1, with D possibly TRBD1 on 6 matching bases. The missing CDR3 end, 3 residues past where the read stops, is filled in from the germline J gene. V shed 3 bases and J shed 1 base, with 13 bases lying between them. The germline V gene encodes CDR1 DFQATT and CDR2 SNEGSKA (reference sequence). This CDR3 spans 15 amino acids.

This clone has at least ten counts. The sequence runs out 3 residues before the end of the CDR3; the remainder is reconstructed from the germline J gene. This chain connects TRBV7-3 to TRBJ1-5, with unresolved D. Trimming pared 4 bases from V and 0 bases from J, leaving 7 bases between. Germline V gene sequence: CDR1 SGHTA, CDR2 FQGTGA. The CDR3 sequence is 14 residues long. The DNA read from the CDR3 is TGTGCCAGCAGCTCCAGATATAGCAATCAGCCC. Translated: CASSSRYSNQP. The whole CDR3 reads CASSSRYSNQPQHF.

This clone was detected only a few times. The CDR3 extends 3 residues past the end of the read, so its final part is completed from the germline J gene. The rearrangement joins TRBV18 to TRBJ1-2; maybe TRBD1 (6 bases). CDR3 length: 14 amino acids. Looked up from germline, CDR1 is KGHSH and CDR2 is LQKENI. The CDR3 is CASSSGGLLNDYTF. The covered CDR3 bases are TGTGCCAGCTCGAGCGGGGGGCTTCTCAATGAC.

A remark on this clone: The read terminates 3 residues ahead of where the CDR3 ends, so the germline J gene completes it. The V gene is TRBV5-1, the J gene TRBJ2-5; TRBD2 matches at 14 bases. CDR3 length: 17 amino acids. The germline V gene has CDR1 SGHRS and CDR2 YFSETQ. The junction had 3 bases not matched to a gene; V was cut back by 2 bases and J by 0 bases. This CDR3 is CASSFGLAGGYQETQYF. CDR3 DNA, as far as it was read: TGCGCCAGCAGCTTCGGACTAGCGGGAGGTTACCAAGAGACC.

This clone came up many times. The CDR3 goes on 3 residues after the read ends, and that part is filled in from the germline J gene. J is TRBJ2-1 and V is TRBV28, with TRBD2 matching 9 bases. J was trimmed by 6 bases and V by 2 bases; bases with no gene match: 11. This CDR3 region has 17 residues. Germline V lookup: CDR1 MDHEN, CDR2 SYDVKM. The CDR3 protein is CASSLILGTSSRNEQFF. The DNA read from the CDR3 is TGTGCCAGCAGTTTAATACTCGGGACTAGCAGCCGCAATGAG. Supplemented by reference TRBV28 and TRBJ2-1, the full variable domain reads DVKVTQSSRYLVKRTGEKVFLECVQDMDHENMFWYRQDPGLGLRLIYFSYDVKMKEKGDIPEGYSVSREKKERFSLILESASTNQTSMYLCASSLILGTSSRNEQFFGPGTRLTVL.